The 31 T cell receptor beta chains presented below share a single source sample, sequenced in a study of blood T cell repertoires in COVID-19 (dated by TCRdb to between 2020 and 2021). The library came from the immunoSEQ multiplex PCR assay. The table comes from immuneACCESS by way of TCRdb, which keeps in-frame sequences with V and J called. Part of the clones is missing from these tables; in studies checked, under half for an unresolved V gene and the rest for unknown reasons. Across this sample there are 120,000 to 150,000 clones, with approximately 79% seen only once. The top ten constitute less than 4.5% of the sample. The sequencing input was peripheral blood. These receptors came from a man aged 60 to 75 with acute or convalescent COVID-19.

Worth noting for this clone: An end of the junction differs from the germline gene, which may be a read error. The gene calls are TRBV6-2 or TRBV6-3 and TRBJ2-7; TRBD2 matches 13 bases. The CDR3 sequence is 15 residues long. Germline assignment: CDR1 MNHEY and CDR2 SVGEGT. The DNA for the CDR3 is TGTGCCAGCAGCCGGACTAGCGGGAGCTCCCACGAGCAGTACTTC. As protein: CASSRTSGSSHEQYF.

The rearrangement uses TRBV7-8 and TRBJ1-5, with D perhaps TRBD1 (5 bases). The germline V gene has CDR1 SGHVS and CDR2 FQNEAQ. There are 14 residues in the CDR3. V lost 4 bases and J lost 3, with 10 bases in between. CDR3 nucleotide sequence: TGTGCCAGCAGCTCGCAGGGTGCCAATCAGCCCCAGCATTTT. This translates into CASSSQGANQPQHF.

The rearrangement uses TRBV4-1 and TRBJ1-2, with TRBD1 identical over 7 bases. The germline V gene has CDR1 MGHRA and CDR2 YSYEKL. The junction had 7 bases not matched to a gene; V was cut back by 0 bases and J by 3 bases. The CDR3 contains 16 residues. The CDR3 bases are TGCGCCAGCAGCCAAGATCTTAGCAGGGGGTACTATGGCTACACCTTC. It is translated as CASSQDLSRGYYGYTF.

The chain joins TRBV28 to TRBJ2-3; 10 bases align to TRBD2. Germline V gene data show CDR1 as MDHEN and CDR2 as SYDVKM. The CDR3 totals 16 residues. V was pared by 1 base and J by 2 bases, with 3 bases of the junction left unmatched. This CDR3 is CASSLSLAGATDTQYF. CDR3 coding DNA: TGTGCCAGCAGTTTATCCCTAGCGGGAGCCACAGATACGCAGTATTTT.

The CDR3 sequence: CAISSGTAEAFF. Here the CDR3 DNA reads TGTGCCATCAGTTCCGGGACAGCTGAAGCTTTCTTT. The gene calls are TRBV10-3 and TRBJ1-1; the match to TRBD1 covers 7 bases. Trimming removed 5 bases from V and 6 bases from J; junction bases left unmatched: 3. The CDR3 spans 12 residues. Germline CDR1 and CDR2: ENHRY and SYGVKD.

This sequence joins TRBV5-1 and TRBJ2-7; the match to TRBD1 covers 12 bases. V lost 4 bases and J lost 4; bases outside the gene matches: 9. CDR1 and CDR2 (germline): SGHRS, YFSETQ. There are 16 residues in the CDR3. The CDR3 here is CASSTGQGANGYEQYF. The CDR3 DNA sequence: TGCGCCAGCAGCACGGGACAGGGGGCTAATGGTTACGAGCAGTACTTC.

The V call is TRBV7-2, the J call TRBJ2-1; TRBD2 matches at 8 bases. Germline loops: CDR1 SGHTA, CDR2 FQGNSA. The CDR3 is 18 amino acids. Trimming took 2 bases from V and 7 from J; bases not matched to a gene: 16. The CDR3 coding sequence is TGTGCCAGCAGCTTATGGTACAGCGGGCCCACGGGGGGGAATGAGCAGTTCTTC. It codes for CASSLWYSGPTGGNEQFF.

The CDR3, as DNA: TGTGCCAGCAGTTACACCGACAGGGCAGGCTACACCTTC. Its protein is CASSYTDRAGYTF. The chain couples TRBV6-5 to TRBJ1-2; 7 bases match TRBD1. V gave up 2 bases and J gave up 8 bases; unmatched junction bases: 5. CDR1 is MNHEY, CDR2 SVGAGI, per germline. CDR3 length equals 13 residues.

The CDR3 DNA is TGTGCCAGCAGTTTCGCCGCGCCCGGGTACGAGCAGTACTTC. Its protein product is CASSFAAPGYEQYF. The J gene is TRBJ2-7, the V gene TRBV28; no reliable D call. V was pared by 3 bases and J by 4 bases, with 13 bases between. CDR1 and CDR2 (germline): MDHEN, SYDVKM. The CDR3 loop spans 14 amino acids.

J is TRBJ2-7 and V is TRBV7-9; 7 nucleotides match TRBD1. Trimming removed 4 bases from V and 2 bases from J; junction bases left unmatched: 5. This CDR3 is built from 14 residues. Per the germline V gene, CDR1 is SEHNR and CDR2 is FQNEAQ (reference sequence). The CDR3 region has the DNA TGTGCCAGCAGCTACAGGGGCCGTCCCTACGAGCAGTACTTC. Translating it yields CASSYRGRPYEQYF.

This chain joins TRBV18 and TRBJ1-6; D may be TRBD1 (5 bases). Per the germline V gene, CDR1 is KGHSH and CDR2 is LQKENI. The CDR3 is made up of 15 amino acids. Trimming removed 0 bases at V and 10 bases at J, with 13 bases between. CDR3 sequence: CASSPPGGSTSPLHF. DNA for the CDR3: TGTGCCAGCTCACCACCCGGGGGGTCTACGTCACCCCTCCACTTT.

The rearrangement uses TRBV4-2 and TRBJ2-3; TRBD2 might be the D (6 bases). V lost 0 bases and J lost 6, with 13 bases in between. The germline V gene encodes CDR1 LGHNA and CDR2 YNFKEQ. CDR3 length: 15 residues. Here the CDR3 reads CASSQEEASADTQYF. In DNA, the CDR3 is TGTGCCAGCAGCCAAGAAGAGGCTAGCGCCGATACGCAGTATTTT.

This clone was counted many times. V and J are TRBV24-1 and TRBJ2-3; D gene uncertain. Germline V CDR1 and CDR2: KGHDR, SFDVKD. This CDR3 is 13 amino acids long. The ends were cut back, 6 bases at V and 5 bases at J, with 11 bases in the middle. CDR3 nucleotide sequence: TGTGCCACCAGTAACGCGGAACAAGATACGCAGTATTTT. It codes for CATSNAEQDTQYF.

The CDR3 coding sequence is TGTGCCAGCAGCCTGGGGACAGGGTCCACCGGGGAGCTGTTTTTT. Its translation: CASSLGTGSTGELFF. V usage is TRBV5-5 and J usage is TRBJ2-2; 9 nucleotides match TRBD1. Germline-derived CDR1 and CDR2 are SGHKS and YYEKEE (reference sequence). J gave up 4 bases and V 4 bases, and 5 bases lay outside the gene matches. CDR3 length: 15 amino acids.

This clone was seen only once. This sequence joins TRBV5-8 and TRBJ1-2; TRBD1 might be the D (5 bases). Trimming left V 3 bases short and J 8 bases short, with 26 bases between. The CDR3 loop spans 17 amino acids. In germline, CDR1 is SGHTS, CDR2 YDEGEE. The CDR3 sequence is CASSSAFQDTSSTGYTF. As DNA, the CDR3 is TGTGCCAGCAGCTCCGCTTTCCAGGACACCTCCTCGACGGGCTACACCTTC.

The V call is TRBV28, the J call TRBJ1-5; perhaps TRBD1 as D (5 bases). Deletions cut 6 bases from V and 6 bases from J, with 15 bases between. The CDR3 runs 14 residues. Germline CDR1 and CDR2: MDHEN and SYDVKM. The CDR3 DNA sequence: TGTGCCAGCAGCCAGGCGGGGGGAAGTCAGCCCCAGCATTTT. Translating gives CASSQAGGSQPQHF. The full variable domain, in which reference TRBV28 and TRBJ1-5 provide the parts outside the CDR3, is DVKVTQSSRYLVKRTGEKVFLECVQDMDHENMFWYRQDPGLGLRLIYFSYDVKMKEKGDIPEGYSVSREKKERFSLILESASTNQTSMYLCASSQAGGSQPQHFGDGTRLSIL.

This chain connects TRBV5-1 to TRBJ1-3, with D possibly TRBD1 on 6 matching bases. The CDR3 length is 17 residues. Germline V gives CDR1 SGHRS, CDR2 YFSETQ. V dropped 3 bases and J dropped 4 bases, with 20 bases sitting between them. CDR3 in DNA: TGCGCCAGCAGCTCTACCCTAGCAGGGGCCGCGGGAAACACCATATATTTT. Residues: CASSSTLAGAAGNTIYF.

This clone was seen just once. The gene calls are TRBV19 and TRBJ1-1; D not resolved. Germline-derived CDR1 and CDR2 are LNHDA and SQIVND (reference sequence). Trimming shortened V by 6 bases and J by 2 bases, and 4 bases separated the two germline ends. The length of the CDR3 is 11 residues. The CDR3 DNA is TGTGCCAGTAGGCTAAACACTGAAGCTTTCTTT. Protein: CASRLNTEAFF.

V gene TRBV7-9 combines with J gene TRBJ2-3; no firm D call. Deletions cut 7 bases from V and 4 bases from J, with 12 bases between. The germline V gene has CDR1 SEHNR and CDR2 FQNEAQ (reference sequence). The CDR3 has 13 amino acids. This CDR3 is CASTPEAADTQYF. As DNA, the CDR3 is TGTGCCAGCACCCCTGAGGCGGCAGATACGCAGTATTTT.

This clone was counted a single time. The chain employs TRBV6-5 and TRBJ1-1, with D unresolved. V gave up 6 bases and J gave up 3 bases, with 8 bases separating them. The CDR3 length is 12 residues. In germline, CDR1 is MNHEY, CDR2 SVGAGI. As DNA, the CDR3 is TGTGCCAGCAGGACTTCGGACACTGAAGCTTTCTTT. It codes for CASRTSDTEAFF.

This clone was recorded a few times. The J gene is TRBJ1-5, the V gene TRBV6-1, with D possibly being TRBD1 (6 bases). Germline V lookup: CDR1 MNHNS, CDR2 SASEGT. Trimming took off 3 bases at V and 7 bases at J, with 13 bases between the two ends. The CDR3 is 14 amino acids. The CDR3 DNA reads as TGTGCCAGCAGTGATTGGACAGTCGTCCAGCCCCAGCATTTT. Residues: CASSDWTVVQPQHF.

A few counts support this clone. The CDR3 region is CASSLILAEQYF. DNA for the CDR3: TGTGCCAGCAGCTTAATACTAGCCGAGCAGTACTTC. The V and J genes are TRBV11-2 and TRBJ2-7; tentative D call: TRBD2 (6 bases). This CDR3 contains 12 residues. Germline V lookup: CDR1 SGHAT, CDR2 FQNNGV. V gave up 2 bases and J gave up 6 bases, with 8 bases separating them. Filled out from reference TRBV11-2 and TRBJ2-7, the complete variable domain reads EAGVAQSPRYKIIEKRQSVAFWCNPISGHATLYWYQQILGQGPKLLIQFQNNGVVDDSQLPKDRFSAERLKGVDSTLKIQPAKLEDSAVYLCASSLILAEQYFGPGTRLTVT.

The chain uses TRBV6-2 or TRBV6-3 and TRBJ1-5; 11 bases map to TRBD1. The J segment lost 7 bases and the V segment lost 6 bases, leaving 8 bases of the junction unmatched. This CDR3 has 15 amino acids. Germline CDR1 reads MNHEY; CDR2 reads SVGEGT. The CDR3 sequence: CASSPGTGGKQPQHF. Written as DNA, the CDR3 is TGTGCCAGCAGCCCCGGGACAGGGGGTAAGCAGCCCCAGCATTTT.

This chain joins TRBV28 and TRBJ1-2, with TRBD1 as a possible D gene (6 bases). The germline V gene encodes CDR1 MDHEN and CDR2 SYDVKM. The CDR3 spans 13 residues. The V gene lost 10 bases and the J gene lost 4 bases, with 16 bases spanning the gap. The CDR3 protein is CATSPGQIYGYTF. In DNA form, the CDR3 reads TGTGCCACCTCCCCCGGACAGATCTATGGCTACACCTTC.

The chain uses TRBV9 and TRBJ2-1; 9 nucleotides agree with TRBD2. Trimming took 4 bases from V and 0 from J; bases not matched to a gene: 2. The CDR3 is 15 residues long. Germline V gene lookup returns CDR1 SGDLS and CDR2 YYNGEE. The CDR3 DNA sequence: TGTGCCAGCAGCTTAGCGGGAGACTCCTACAATGAGCAGTTCTTC. Translated, it gives CASSLAGDSYNEQFF.

This clone came up once. The gene calls are TRBV25-1 and TRBJ1-4, with TRBD1 as a possible D gene (6 bases). CDR1 is MGHDK, CDR2 SYGVNS, per germline. This CDR3 has 16 residues. Trimming removed 1 base at V and 4 bases at J, with 13 bases between. The CDR3 DNA is TGTGCCAGCAGTGAATGGGGAAGACAGGTTAATGAAAAACTGTTTTTT. Encoded protein: CASSEWGRQVNEKLFF.

The V call is TRBV5-8, the J call TRBJ1-5; D is ambiguous. The CDR3 sequence is 13 residues long. V lost 1 base to trimming and J lost 4 bases, with 6 bases between them. Germline CDR1 SGHTS, CDR2 YDEGEE. Here the CDR3 DNA reads TGTGCCAGCAGCTTGCCGCAGAATCAGCCCCAGCATTTT. Protein sequence: CASSLPQNQPQHF.

V usage is TRBV3-1 (or the pseudogene TRBV3-2) and J usage is TRBJ2-7; D is possibly TRBD2 (5 bases). The CDR3 is 15 amino acids. The V end lost 1 base, the J end lost 5 bases, and 15 bases lay between the germline ends. The germline CDR1 and CDR2 sequences are LGHDT and YNNKEL (reference sequence). In nucleotides, the CDR3 is TGTGCCAGCAGCCAAGCGGGAAGTCTGGTAGACGAGCAGTACTTC. This sequence encodes CASSQAGSLVDEQYF.

The chain uses TRBV27 and TRBJ1-1; D ambiguous. Trimming removed 4 bases at V and 5 bases at J, with 11 bases between. The length of the CDR3 is 13 residues. CDR1 and CDR2 (germline): MNHEY, SMNVEV (reference sequence). DNA for the CDR3: TGTGCCAGCAGTTACGACCGGGATACTGAAGCTTTCTTT. Residues: CASSYDRDTEAFF.

The V gene is TRBV7-2, the J gene TRBJ2-5; D is undetermined. V lost 5 bases and J lost 5, with 9 bases in between. The CDR3 loop spans 12 amino acids. Germline CDR1 SGHTA, CDR2 FQGNSA. This CDR3 reads CASSPLRETQYF. Written as DNA, the CDR3 is TGTGCCAGCAGCCCCCTACGGGAGACCCAGTACTTC.

Only one count was recorded for this clone. The rearrangement links TRBV9 to TRBJ1-3, with 7 bases aligning to TRBD1. The CDR3 contains 16 residues. After removal of 0 bases from V and 1 base from J, the junction contained 4 bases not matched to a gene. Germline CDR1 reads SGDLS; CDR2 reads YYNGEE. The DNA for the CDR3 is TGTGCCAGCAGCGTAGCTACGACAGGGTCTGGAAACACCATATATTTT. Translation: CASSVATTGSGNTIYF. The full variable domain, rest sourced from reference TRBV9 and TRBJ1-3, is DSGVTQTPKHLITATGQRVTLRCSPRSGDLSVYWYQQSLDQGLQFLIQYYNGEERAKGNILERFSAQQFPDLHSELNLSSLELGDSALYFCASSVATTGSGNTIYFGEGSWLTVV.